The present entry profiles one T cell receptor (beta chain) with its context. What this receptor recognizes is not known. Qualities for individual bases were not recorded, and no much larger clone is one base off. The data derive from a study of T cells after yellow fever vaccination (dated by TCRdb to the late 2010s). Context from the whole study: Libraries from fractions with low cell numbers were prepared with the SMART-Seq v4 Ultra Low Input RNA kit. Blood samples were taken at several timepoints before and after primary and secondary immunization, and bulk PBMC replicates and cell subsets were isolated. To follow T-cell clones before and after primary and booster YFV17D yellow fever vaccination, bulk TCR alpha and beta repertoires were sequenced over time. Two healthy male donors made up the cohort, one aged 18 to 29 years and the other aged 30 to 40 years. On the study overall, not on this receptor specifically: Because only two donors were included in the study, the extent to which the findings can be generalized is limited. Most clones expanded after primary vaccination (about 96% of CD4 and around 88% of CD8) were re-detected after the booster, suggesting that broad memory maintenance occurred. Compared with the primary T-cell response, the secondary T-cell response was weaker but faster, peaking on day 5 rather than day 15. Because abundant contaminating clonotypes from the bulk population could be contained in FACS-sorted repertoires, computational filtering was required. A small fraction of clonotypes appeared in both the CD4 and CD8 compartments, likely as a result of convergent recombination.

TCR cDNA was synthesized by 5'RACE template switching, which introduced a universal primer site and unique molecular identifiers. cDNA synthesis was primed from both the TCR alpha and TCR beta constant segments. Library amplification used two PCR steps, and the second PCR step added sample barcodes and sequencing adapters. Sequencing of libraries was done on Illumina HiSeq 2500 (2x100 bp) or NovaSeq (2x150 bp). The published analysis was carried out like this. Reads were demultiplexed and collapsed into UMI consensus sequences with MIGEC, and V(D)J alignment was performed with MiXCR. Using edgeR on replicate PBMC samples, clonotypes were called vaccine-responding if FDR was below 0.01 and the log2 fold change was above 5 up to day 15. CD4 or CD8 identity was assigned to each bulk clonotype according to whether the clonotype was present at higher abundance in the sequenced CD4 repertoire or the sequenced CD8 repertoire. The raw public data were reprocessed by TCRdb itself: fastp quality trimming at Q25, MiXCR clonotype calling, in-frame beta chains only. Each entry is one CDR3 protein sequence, shown with its most common DNA and genes. These V and J calls derive from TCRdb rather than the authors' analysis. Across this sample there are 300,000 to 450,000 distinct CDR3 sequences, with roughly 8.3% seen only once. The leading ten clones occupy approximately 15% of the sample.

What the treatment or condition label conveys for this sample: live attenuated yellow fever vaccine strain. At every blood-draw timepoint, two biological replicates of bulk PBMCs were collected. A standard Ficoll-Paque protocol was used to isolate PBMCs from peripheral blood. TriZol was used to extract RNA from bulk PBMCs, from CD4 and CD8 fractions, and from dextramer-positive and dextramer-negative fractions. This TCR was recovered from a man aged 18 to 30 who received the YFV17D yellow fever vaccine. The material was PBMCs, obtained about 41 days after the first yellow fever vaccination.

The CDR3 region has the sequence CASSLFPDRVDEQYV. In nucleotide form, the sequence is TGCGCCAGCAGCTTGTTCCCGGACAGGGTAGACGAGCAGTACGTC. The chain is made from TRBV5-1 and TRBJ2-7; the central 8 bases match TRBD1. The CDR3, cysteine through valine, is 15 amino acids long. CDR3 DNA only is kept here, 45 bases in frame from base 1. Relative to germline, V is missing 1 base and J is missing 5 bases, with 8 bases of the junction outside any gene match. The germline V gene sets CDR1 to SGHRS and CDR2 to YFSETQ.